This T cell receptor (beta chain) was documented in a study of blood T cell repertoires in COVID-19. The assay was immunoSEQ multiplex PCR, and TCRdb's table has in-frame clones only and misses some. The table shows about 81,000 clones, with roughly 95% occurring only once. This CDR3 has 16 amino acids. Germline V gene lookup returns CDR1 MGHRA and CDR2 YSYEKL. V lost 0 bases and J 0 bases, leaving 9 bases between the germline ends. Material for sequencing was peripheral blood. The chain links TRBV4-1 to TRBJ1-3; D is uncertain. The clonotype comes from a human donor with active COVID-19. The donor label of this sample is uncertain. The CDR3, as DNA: TGCGCCAGCAGCCAAGATTTTCTGAGCTCTGGAAACACCATATATTTT. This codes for CASSQDFLSSGNTIYF.